Each of the 8 T cell receptor beta chains below was sequenced from the same sample in a study of regulatory T cells in long-lasting Graves disease. Described time point: newly diagnosed GD, antithyroid drugs for less than 3 months. TCR sequences were obtained from RNA taken from PBMCs. The authors built TCR beta libraries using iRepertoire HTBI primers and Arm-PCR of CDR3 regions. Each CDR3 protein is one row after TCRdb ran MiXCR on the multiplex PCR reads. The sample contains about 540,000 distinct CDR3 sequences, approximately 13% of which appear only once. This sample also appeared in a second study, on T cells in Graves' hyperthyroidism and ophthalmopathy.

Specimen: peripheral blood mononuclear cells (PBMCs), collected at new diagnosis, from a patient treated with antithyroid drugs. The source is a man between 25 and 39 years old with Graves disease.

In its sample, this clonotype was seen many times. This chain joins TRBV11-2 and TRBJ2-7; a possible D gene is TRBD1 (5 bases). The CDR3 contains 14 residues. Germline V gene sequence: CDR1 SGHAT, CDR2 FQNNGV. The germline V and J ends were trimmed by 5 bases and 2 bases, with 13 bases remaining between them. The CDR3 sequence is CASSPQDRAYEQYF. Here the CDR3 DNA reads TGTGCCAGCAGCCCACAAGACAGAGCCTACGAGCAGTACTTC.

This clonotype was seen only a few times. The J gene is TRBJ1-4, the V gene TRBV30; D uncertain. CDR3 length equals 12 residues. Germline lookup yields CDR1 GTSNPN and CDR2 SVGIG (reference sequence). The V gene lost 2 bases and the J gene lost 5 bases, with 6 bases spanning the gap. DNA of the CDR3: TGTGCCTGGAGTTCCAGGAATGAAAAACTGTTTTTT. Translating gives CAWSSRNEKLFF. Filled out from reference TRBV30 and TRBJ1-4, the complete variable domain reads SQTIHQWPATLVQPVGSPLSLECTVEGTSNPNLYWYRQAAGRGLQLLFYSVGIGQISSEVPQNLSASRPQDRQFILSSKKLLLSDSGFYLCAWSSRNEKLFFGSGTQLSVL.

This clonotype came up many times. This chain links TRBV27 with TRBJ1-2, with D tentatively TRBD1 (6 bases). V was pared by 5 bases and J by 4 bases, with 14 bases between. The CDR3 loop spans 14 amino acids. Per the germline V gene, CDR1 is MNHEY and CDR2 is SMNVEV (reference sequence). The CDR3 sequence: CASSVRTAGYGYTF. Written as DNA, the CDR3 is TGTGCCAGCAGTGTACGGACAGCCGGCTATGGCTACACCTTC.

The chain couples TRBV7-8 to TRBJ2-2; D not resolved. V lost 5 bases, J lost 9 bases, and 19 bases lay in between. The germline gives CDR1 SGHVS, CDR2 FQNEAQ. This CDR3 is built from 15 residues. CDR3 region: CASSPSLSSWRELFF. CDR3 coding DNA: TGTGCCAGCAGCCCATCCCTTAGCAGTTGGAGGGAGCTGTTTTTT.

This clonotype came up many times. The chain combines TRBV7-2 with TRBJ2-3, with D hard to call. Trimming took 5 bases from V and 4 from J, leaving 16 bases between them. Germline loops: CDR1 SGHTA, CDR2 FQGNSA. The CDR3 is 15 amino acids. The CDR3 sequence is CASSPLTYKADTQYF. CDR3 bases: TGTGCCAGCAGCCCTCTGACTTATAAGGCAGATACGCAGTATTTT.

This clonotype has just a few counts. V gene TRBV10-3 combines with J gene TRBJ2-5, with TRBD1 matching 8 bases. There are 14 residues in the CDR3. Germline-derived CDR1 and CDR2 are ENHRY and SYGVKD. The V and J ends lost 0 bases and 5 bases, in that order; junction bases with no gene match: 2. For the CDR3, the DNA is TGTGCCATCAGTGAGTCGACAGGGGAGGAGACCCAGTACTTC. Translated, it gives CAISESTGEETQYF.

V usage is TRBV15 and J usage is TRBJ1-2; 7 positions agree with TRBD1. This CDR3 contains 15 residues. Per the germline V gene, CDR1 is LNHNV and CDR2 is YYDKDF (reference sequence). V was clipped by 5 bases and J by 5 bases; unmatched bases: 11. This chain's CDR3 is CATSGTDREAYGYTF. The CDR3 nucleotides are TGTGCCACCAGCGGGACCGACAGGGAGGCATATGGCTACACCTTC. Full variable domain (rest looked up from reference TRBV15 and TRBJ1-2): DAMVIQNPRYQVTQFGKPVTLSCSQTLNHNVMYWYQQKSSQAPKLLFHYYDKDFNNEADTPDNFQSRRPNTSFCFLDIRSPGLGDTAMYLCATSGTDREAYGYTFGSGTRLTVV.

This clonotype came up a few times. The chain joins TRBV7-7 to TRBJ2-7, with D maybe TRBD2 (5 bases). From germline, CDR1 is SSHAT and CDR2 FNYEAQ (reference sequence). This CDR3 spans 14 amino acids. Trimming stripped 2 bases from V and 6 bases from J, with 14 bases between. CDR3 sequence: CASSLNVGDAEQYF. DNA for the CDR3: TGTGCCAGCAGCTTAAATGTGGGAGATGCCGAGCAGTACTTC.